This T cell receptor (beta chain) was sequenced during a study of STAT3 mutations in large granular lymphocyte leukemia. Study-level background: Roughly half of the longitudinally sequenced T-LGLL patients carried detectable canonical activating STAT3 mutations. General study points: Every T-cell large granular lymphocyte leukemia patient had at least one immunodominant TCR beta clonotype. In some patients, a small highly pathogenic clone possibly went undetected. TCR clonotype switching after therapy occurred in about 35% of the 18 patients. Treatment regimens differed across patients between samplings.

V was cut by 2 bases and J by 0 bases, with 15 bases left in between. The CDR3 is 17 residues long. Germline lookup yields CDR1 SGHRS and CDR2 YFSETQ. The protocol was immunoSEQ multiplex PCR, while the TCRdb copy is restricted to in-frame clones and leaves out a portion. Here the sample spans approximately 42,000 clones, around 80% being singletons. Remarks on this clone: Its antigen remains unknown.

Sequenced: PBMCs. The chain is built from TRBV5-1 and TRBJ2-1; D uncertain. The clonotype comes from a human donor with T large granular lymphocyte leukemia. Some clones in this sample may be carry-over from other donors' samples. Here the CDR3 reads CASSLSAGVSSYNEQFF. CDR3 in DNA: TGCGCCAGCAGCTTATCGGCTGGCGTAAGCTCCTACAATGAGCAGTTCTTC.